This T cell receptor beta chain was recovered during a study of blood T cell repertoires in COVID-19. Study overall: The analysed material was cDNA or gDNA that came from T cells, B-cell-depleted T cells, or PBMCs.

In the original workflow: Estimation of nucleated cell counts was performed using reference gene primer amplification. Some clones are missing from TCRdb's copy, which holds only in-frame ones; the method was immunoSEQ multiplex PCR. The V and J calls and clone size come from that table; D and trimming were worked out from the DNA. The data show around 150,000 clones, 77% seen once. Germline V CDR1 and CDR2: SGHVS, FNYEAQ. The CDR3 spans 16 residues. The V and J ends lost 1 base and 6 bases respectively, with 17 bases between them. Sequencing was carried out using peripheral blood. V and J are TRBV7-6 and TRBJ2-3, with a weak D call TRBD1 (5 bases). This clonotype was sampled from a woman between 50 and 59 years old with active or convalescent COVID-19. DNA of the CDR3: TGTGCCAGCAGCTTAGAGTTGCGGAGTTCAGGGGATACGCAGTATTTT. Translation gives CASSLELRSSGDTQYF.